Listed here are 17 T cell receptor beta chains from one sample, sequenced in a study of T cells in Graves' hyperthyroidism and ophthalmopathy. There were TCR beta CDR3 regions amplified from RNA transcripts. TCR CDR3 regions were first amplified by RT-PCR with HTBI primers. TCRdb redid the calling of the multiplex PCR reads with MiXCR, one entry per CDR3 protein. The sample comprises 400,000 to 500,000 distinct CDR3 sequences, 13% to 15% of which are singletons, and around a sixth rests with the top ten. Sequencing used blood. The origin of the receptors is a woman in her late teens or twenties with Graves' hyperthyroidism.

This clonotype appeared a few times. The CDR3 here is CASEAGQGKETQYF. In nucleotides, the CDR3 is TGTGCCAGTGAGGCGGGACAGGGGAAAGAGACCCAGTACTTC. The chain joins TRBV2 to TRBJ2-5; 10 bases align to TRBD1. Germline V lookup: CDR1 SNHLY, CDR2 FYNNEI. V was clipped by 9 bases and J by 3 bases; unmatched bases: 7. The CDR3 covers 14 residues.

At least ten counts were recorded for this clonotype. Compared with germline, one end of the junction differs, possibly owing to a read error. The chain links TRBV12-3 or TRBV12-4 to TRBJ1-4; tentatively, D is TRBD1 (5 bases). CDR3 size: 14 residues. For the CDR3, the DNA is TGTGCCAGCAGTTTAAGGGGAACTAATCAAAAACTGTTTTTT. It specifies CASSLRGTNQKLFF.

Many counts were recorded for this clonotype. The chain carries TRBV7-9 and TRBJ1-1, with D possibly being TRBD1 (5 bases). The CDR3 consists of 14 residues. V was pared by 0 bases and J by 4 bases, with 9 bases between. Germline V gene lookup returns CDR1 SEHNR and CDR2 FQNEAQ (reference sequence). This CDR3 is CASSLAIRATEAFF. CDR3 nucleotide sequence: TGTGCCAGCAGCTTAGCGATCAGGGCCACTGAAGCTTTCTTT.

The table lists this clonotype with many counts. The chain carries TRBV10-2 and TRBJ2-5; TRBD1 is a possible D gene (5 bases). Between the trimmed V and J ends, which lost 3 bases and 5 bases, there was a span of 10 bases. Per germline, CDR1 WSHSY and CDR2 SAAADI. The CDR3 has 13 residues. For the CDR3, the DNA is TGCGCCAGCAGTGAATCAAGGGGTGAGACCCAGTACTTC. It specifies CASSESRGETQYF.

This clonotype was counted at least ten times. The chain carries TRBV19 and TRBJ2-5; 7 bases are a match to TRBD2. Looked up from germline, CDR1 is LNHDA and CDR2 is SQIVND (reference sequence). This CDR3 has 15 amino acids. V gave up 6 bases and J gave up 5 bases; unmatched junction bases: 12. CDR3 protein: CASRISLAAPETQYF. The CDR3 bases are TGTGCCAGTAGAATCAGCCTAGCGGCCCCTGAGACCCAGTACTTC.

The chain links TRBV12-3 or TRBV12-4 to TRBJ2-3; 8 nucleotides align to TRBD1. The junction had 7 bases not matched to a gene; V was cut back by 3 bases and J by 2 bases. The CDR3 sequence is 16 residues long. The DNA for the CDR3 is TGTGCCAGCAGTTTCCTCCGGGACAGGCCCACAGATACGCAGTATTTT. As protein: CASSFLRDRPTDTQYF.

In this sample, this clonotype turned up many times. The chain links TRBV7-9 to TRBJ2-7, with D unresolved. The V gene lost 4 bases and the J gene lost 0 bases, with 10 bases spanning the gap. CDR3 size: 14 residues. Germline V CDR1 and CDR2: SEHNR, FQNEAQ (reference sequence). Here the CDR3 DNA reads TGTGCCAGCAGCTCTTCGGGCTTCTCCTACGAGCAGTACTTC. Amino acid sequence: CASSSSGFSYEQYF. The full variable domain, rest sourced from reference TRBV7-9 and TRBJ2-7, is DTGVSQNPRHKITKRGQNVTFRCDPISEHNRLYWYRQTLGQGPEFLTYFQNEAQLEKSRLLSDRFSAERPKGSFSTLEIQRTEQGDSAMYLCASSSSGFSYEQYFGPGTRLTVT.

This clonotype has only a few counts. The junction does not match germline at one end; this may be a read error. The chain joins TRBV6-5 to TRBJ2-1; TRBD2 matches 8 bases. The CDR3 has 15 amino acids. Germline lookup yields CDR1 MNHEY and CDR2 SVGAGI. The CDR3 loop is CASSFGGEAYDEQFF. In DNA form, the CDR3 reads TGTGCCAGCAGTTTCGGGGGGGAGGCCTACGATGAGCAGTTCTTC.

This clonotype was detected only a few times. This rearrangement joins TRBV7-9 to TRBJ2-3; D call uncertain. Germline loops: CDR1 SEHNR, CDR2 FQNEAQ (reference sequence). The length of the CDR3 is 15 residues. V was trimmed by 1 base and J by 6 bases, leaving 14 bases between them. The CDR3: CASSLGLPHGDTQYF. The CDR3 nucleotides are TGTGCCAGCAGCTTAGGTCTCCCGCATGGCGATACGCAGTATTTT.

The chain couples TRBV6-2 or TRBV6-3 to TRBJ2-7; D is unclear. V was clipped by 7 bases and J by 2 bases, with 6 bases between them. CDR3 length equals 11 residues. Germline CDR1 and CDR2: MNHEY and SVGEGT. The CDR3 bases are TGTGCCAGCACCAGTACCTACGAGCAGTACTTC. It translates to CASTSTYEQYF.

This clonotype was observed many times. The J gene is TRBJ2-7, the V gene TRBV2; D possibly corresponds to TRBD1 (5 bases). The CDR3 is 14 residues long. The V end was cut by 6 bases, the J end by 5 bases, with 17 bases between. CDR1 and CDR2 (germline): SNHLY, FYNNEI. The CDR3 nucleotides are TGTGCCAGCAGGCCAGGGCCCAATAGACACGAGCAGTACTTC. Translated: CASRPGPNRHEQYF. Supplemented by reference TRBV2 and TRBJ2-7, the full variable domain reads EPEVTQTPSHQVTQMGQEVILRCVPISNHLYFYWYRQILGQKVEFLVSFYNNEISEKSEIFDDQFSVERPDGSNFTLKIRSTKLEDSAMYFCASRPGPNRHEQYFGPGTRLTVT.

CDR3 sequence (DNA): TGCGCCAGCAGGCTCGTACCGGGACAGGGGGGGCAGCCCCAGCATTTT. It specifies CASRLVPGQGGQPQHF. The chain links TRBV4-1 to TRBJ1-5, with 11 bases aligning to TRBD1. Trimming at V came to 6 bases and at J to 7 bases, leaving 11 bases not matched to a gene. Germline assignment: CDR1 MGHRA and CDR2 YSYEKL. The length of the CDR3 is 16 residues.

Concerning this clonotype itself: It may be a read error: a sequence one base away is much more abundant. The rearrangement uses TRBV3-1 and TRBJ2-1; TRBD2 matches 11 bases. The CDR3 contains 15 residues. Germline V gives CDR1 LGHDT, CDR2 YNNKEL (reference sequence). The V segment lost 8 bases and the J segment 3 bases; nucleotides outside the gene matches: 6. The CDR3 nucleotides read TGTGCCAGCTCACTAGCGGGAGATCACTACAATGAGCAGTTCTTC. Encoded protein: CASSLAGDHYNEQFF.

This sequence joins TRBV12-3 or TRBV12-4 and TRBJ2-7; 11 bases map to TRBD1. The CDR3 has 15 amino acids. V dropped 5 bases and J dropped 7; count of bases not matched to a gene: 10. CDR3 sequence reads: CASSKLPGQGGEQYF. CDR3 nucleotides: TGTGCCAGCAGTAAGCTTCCGGGACAGGGGGGTGAGCAGTACTTC.

This clonotype was found a few times. The chain recombines TRBV7-9 with TRBJ2-5; D remains ambiguous. Germline values: CDR1 SEHNR, CDR2 FQNEAQ (reference sequence). This CDR3 comprises 15 residues. Trimming removed 2 bases from V and 5 bases from J, with 15 bases in between. Here the CDR3 DNA reads TGTGCCAGCAGCTTATCAAGTTCCGGTTGGGAGACCCAGTACTTC. This sequence encodes CASSLSSSGWETQYF.

The CDR3 coding sequence is TGTGCCAGCAGTTACTCTTACGACTACACCTTC. Translated: CASSYSYDYTF. J is TRBJ1-2 and V is TRBV6-5; the D is unclear. This CDR3 contains 11 residues. Germline CDR1 MNHEY, CDR2 SVGAGI. Deletions cut 0 bases from V and 10 bases from J, with 6 bases between.

This clonotype was picked up many times. The chain employs TRBV12-3 or TRBV12-4 and TRBJ2-3; D is perhaps TRBD2 (6 bases). The CDR3 loop spans 14 amino acids. Between the trimmed V and J ends, which lost 8 bases and 4 bases, there was a span of 16 bases. In nucleotides, the CDR3 is TGTGCCAGCTTTTCCGGGAGAGGCGCAGATACGCAGTATTTT. Translation: CASFSGRGADTQYF.